The rows below give T cell receptor beta chains drawn from one sample of a study of blood T cell repertoires in COVID-19. Sequenced by immunoSEQ multiplex PCR; TCRdb stores in-frame clones only, minus some. Among roughly 150,000 clones listed, approximately 87% were seen once. The sequenced material came from PBMCs or T cells enriched from blood (not recorded which). The origin of the receptors is a man aged 45-65 years in a cohort exposed to, infected with or recovered from COVID-19 (not recorded which). Both conserved end residues are part of each CDR3. A D gene is named only where the DNA matches it firmly. Clone sizes are given selectively: once, few, many, or a class where the clone is expanded.

j_call | clone_size | v_call | cdr3_length | d_call | cdr3_aa | cdr3_nt
TRBJ2-7 | NA | TRBV6-1 | 16 | NA | CASSEALWGAGYEQYF | TGTGCCAGCAGTGAAGCCTTGTGGGGCGCCGGGTACGAGCAGTACTTC
TRBJ2-5 | NA | TRBV21-1 | 13 | NA | CASSKGAWETQYF | TGTGCCAGCAGCAAAGGGGCTTGGGAGACCCAGTACTTC
TRBJ2-2 | NA | TRBV7-9 | 13 | NA | CASGPSSTGELFF | TGTGCCAGCGGGCCGTCGAGCACCGGGGAGCTGTTTTTT
TRBJ1-2 | NA | TRBV19 | 10 | NA | CASFNYGYTF | TGTGCCAGCTTCAACTATGGCTACACCTTC
TRBJ1-1 | NA | TRBV18 | 13 | NA | CASSPGLNTEAFF | TGTGCCAGCTCGCCGGGGTTGAACACTGAAGCTTTCTTT
TRBJ1-1 | NA | TRBV5-1 | 15 | TRBD1 | CASSLGTAGGTEAFF | TGCGCCAGCAGCTTGGGTACCGCAGGGGGCACTGAAGCTTTCTTT
TRBJ1-6 | NA | TRBV19 | 14 | NA | CASHMPRSNSPLHF | TGTGCCAGTCATATGCCTAGGAGTAATTCACCCCTCCACTTT
TRBJ1-4 | NA | TRBV4-3 | 15 | NA | CASSQDGMPNEKLFF | TGCGCCAGCAGCCAAGACGGGATGCCAAATGAAAAACTGTTTTTT
TRBJ2-2 | NA | TRBV2 | 14 | NA | CASNRGWGTGELFF | TGTGCCAGCAATAGGGGATGGGGCACCGGGGAGCTGTTTTTT
TRBJ1-5 | NA | TRBV28 | 14 | TRBD1 | CATAGGALFQPQHF | TGTGCCACCGCAGGGGGCGCCCTGTTTCAGCCCCAGCATTTT
TRBJ2-1 | NA | TRBV3-1/TRBV3-2 | 13 | NA | CASSLSLVSEQFF | TGTGCCAGCAGCCTAAGTCTGGTGAGTGAGCAGTTCTTC
TRBJ2-3 | NA | TRBV7-9 | 17 | NA | CASSFPLGGSSTDTQYF | TGTGCCAGCAGCTTTCCCCTCGGCGGGTCTAGCACAGATACGCAGTATTTT
TRBJ1-1 | NA | TRBV12-3/TRBV12-4 | 13 | NA | CASRQGANTEAFF | TGTGCCAGCAGGCAGGGTGCGAACACTGAAGCTTTCTTT
TRBJ1-5 | NA | TRBV28 | 17 | TRBD1 | CASSFTGGWGHYQPQHF | TGTGCCAGCAGTTTTACAGGGGGATGGGGTCACTACCAGCCCCAGCATTTT
TRBJ1-5 | NA | TRBV19 | 15 | NA | CASKEGRGGNQPQHF | TGTGCCAGTAAGGAAGGGAGGGGGGGCAATCAGCCCCAGCATTTT
TRBJ1-3 | NA | TRBV6-6 | 15 | NA | CASSYNDKTGNTIYF | TGTGCCAGCAGTTACAATGACAAGACTGGAAACACCATATATTTT
TRBJ1-5 | NA | TRBV5-8 | 15 | NA | CASSGRQARNQPQHF | TGTGCCAGCAGCGGTCGACAGGCCCGCAATCAGCCCCAGCATTTT
TRBJ2-2 | NA | TRBV28 | 13 | NA | CARPRPTIGELFF | TGTGCCAGACCCAGGCCGACGATCGGGGAGCTGTTTTTT
TRBJ1-2 | NA | TRBV14 | 16 | TRBD1 | CASSQVPSGGDYGYTF | TGTGCCAGCAGCCAAGTCCCATCAGGGGGCGACTATGGCTACACCTTC
TRBJ2-3 | NA | TRBV5-5 | 16 | TRBD2 | CASSLTLLAGADTQYF | TGTGCCAGCAGCTTGACCCTTCTAGCGGGGGCGGATACGCAGTATTTT
TRBJ2-2 | NA | TRBV5-1 | 18 | NA | CASSLVAGGYSNTGELFF | TGCGCCAGCAGCTTGGTTGCCGGAGGCTATTCGAACACCGGGGAGCTGTTTTTT
TRBJ1-5 | NA | TRBV6-4 | 16 | TRBD1 | CASNFLGTDSNQPQHF | TGTGCCAGCAACTTCCTCGGGACAGATAGCAATCAGCCCCAGCATTTT
TRBJ1-1 | NA | TRBV29-1 | 14 | TRBD1 | CSVERQGADTEAFF | TGCAGCGTTGAAAGACAGGGGGCGGACACTGAAGCTTTCTTT
TRBJ1-3 | NA | TRBV29-1 | 15 | TRBD1 | CSGKTGTHSGNTIYF | TGCAGCGGAAAGACAGGGACCCACTCTGGAAACACCATATATTTT
TRBJ2-7 | NA | TRBV14 | 15 | NA | CASSQVRYGSYEQYF | TGTGCCAGCAGCCAAGTAAGGTACGGGTCCTACGAGCAGTACTTC
TRBJ1-4 | NA | TRBV3-1/TRBV3-2 | 15 | TRBD1 | CASSPTGTGPEKLFF | TGTGCCAGCAGCCCCACCGGGACAGGGCCTGAAAAACTGTTTTTT
TRBJ2-2 | NA | TRBV5-1 | 16 | TRBD1 | CASSLNRGPNTGELFF | TGCGCCAGCAGCCTAAACAGGGGTCCCAACACCGGGGAGCTGTTTTTT
TRBJ2-7 | NA | TRBV5-6 | 14 | NA | CASSRRAPIYEQYF | TGTGCCAGCAGCCGGCGGGCGCCGATCTACGAGCAGTACTTC
TRBJ2-6 | NA | TRBV19 | 15 | NA | CASSIPAAGANVLTF | TGTGCCAGTAGTATTCCGGCGGCTGGGGCCAACGTCCTGACTTTC
TRBJ2-1 | NA | TRBV5-4 | 16 | NA | CASSLVKAFGGDEQFF | TGTGCCAGCAGCTTGGTCAAGGCCTTCGGAGGAGATGAGCAGTTCTTC
TRBJ1-2 | NA | TRBV10-3 | 12 | NA | CAISENSYGYTF | TGTGCCATCAGTGAGAACAGTTATGGCTACACCTTC
TRBJ1-4 | few | TRBV4-3 | 15 | NA | CASSMGAYQDEKLFF | TGCGCCAGCAGTATGGGGGCTTATCAAGATGAAAAACTGTTTTTT
TRBJ2-1 | NA | TRBV5-1 | 15 | TRBD2 | CASSLGGTSFNEQFF | TGCGCCAGCAGCTTGGGGGGGACTAGCTTCAATGAGCAGTTCTTC
TRBJ1-2 | NA | TRBV10-3 | 13 | TRBD1 | CAIAPQGPYGYTF | TGTGCCATCGCCCCACAGGGGCCCTATGGCTACACCTTC
TRBJ1-1 | once | TRBV27 | 16 | NA | CASSLLGWASNTEAFF | TGTGCCAGCAGTTTACTCGGCTGGGCATCGAACACTGAAGCTTTCTTT
TRBJ2-7 | NA | TRBV18 | 15 | TRBD1 | CASSLTTGPLDEQYF | TGTGCCAGCTCACTCACGACAGGGCCTCTCGACGAGCAGTACTTC
TRBJ1-5 | once | TRBV7-8 | 15 | NA | CASSLQTASNQPQHF | TGTGCCAGCAGCCTGCAGACAGCTAGCAATCAGCCCCAGCATTTT
TRBJ1-2 | medium-sized | TRBV7-9 | 13 | NA | CASSPTGTYGYTF | TGTGCCAGCAGCCCTACAGGGACCTATGGCTACACCTTC
TRBJ2-7 | once | TRBV28 | 15 | TRBD2 | CASSILAGTSYEQYF | TGTGCCAGCAGTATTTTAGCGGGAACCTCCTACGAGCAGTACTTC
TRBJ2-5 | NA | TRBV5-1 | 15 | TRBD1 | CASSLADRGQETQYF | TGCGCCAGCAGCTTGGCGGACAGGGGACAAGAGACCCAGTACTTC
TRBJ2-3 | once | TRBV19 | 13 | NA | CASTRTVTDTQYF | TGTGCCAGTACTAGGACAGTCACAGATACGCAGTATTTT
TRBJ2-1 | NA | TRBV24-1 | 21 | NA | CATSDFKGRGSGGLGRSEQFF | TGTGCCACCAGTGATTTTAAGGGAAGGGGGTCCGGGGGCCTCGGGAGGAGTGAGCAGTTCTTC
TRBJ1-1 | few | TRBV7-9 | 15 | NA | CASSPQSGLNTEAFF | TGTGCCAGCAGCCCACAATCGGGGTTGAACACTGAAGCTTTCTTT
TRBJ2-7 | NA | TRBV28 | 15 | TRBD1 | CASCRQGSLSYEQYF | TGTGCCAGCTGTAGACAGGGATCCCTCTCCTACGAGCAGTACTTC
TRBJ2-7 | NA | TRBV2 | 15 | NA | CASNPRDGLSYEQYF | TGTGCCAGCAATCCGCGGGACGGACTCTCCTACGAGCAGTACTTC
TRBJ1-1 | few | TRBV21-1 | 16 | NA | CASSKVGAETNTEAFF | TGTGCCAGCAGCAAAGTAGGCGCGGAAACTAACACTGAAGCTTTCTTT
TRBJ2-3 | NA | TRBV7-8 | 14 | TRBD1 | CASIRDSNTDTQYF | TGTGCCAGCATCCGGGACAGTAACACAGATACGCAGTATTTT
TRBJ1-5 | NA | TRBV24-1 | 13 | NA | CATSDYSSQPQHF | TGTGCCACCAGTGATTACAGTAGTCAGCCCCAGCATTTT
TRBJ2-7 | NA | TRBV19 | 15 | TRBD1 | CASSIGQGSSYEQYF | TGTGCCAGTAGTATCGGACAGGGGAGCTCCTACGAGCAGTACTTC
TRBJ1-3 | NA | TRBV21-1 | 16 | NA | CASRTWEASSGNTIYF | TGTGCCAGCAGAACTTGGGAGGCGAGCTCTGGAAACACCATATATTTT
TRBJ1-2 | NA | TRBV6-4 | 13 | NA | CATSNGFYYGYTF | TGTGCCACCTCGAACGGGTTCTACTATGGCTACACCTTC
TRBJ2-1 | once | TRBV29-1 | 14 | TRBD1 | CSGSRDRGFNEQFF | TGCAGCGGCTCCCGGGACAGGGGGTTTAATGAGCAGTTCTTC
TRBJ2-2 | once | TRBV3-1/TRBV3-2 | 14 | TRBD2 | CASSQVAGFGELFF | TGTGCCAGCAGCCAAGTAGCGGGATTTGGGGAGCTGTTTTTT
TRBJ2-3 | NA | TRBV9 | 16 | NA | CASSVVDGFPTDTQYF | TGTGCCAGCAGCGTAGTAGATGGTTTTCCCACAGATACGCAGTATTTT